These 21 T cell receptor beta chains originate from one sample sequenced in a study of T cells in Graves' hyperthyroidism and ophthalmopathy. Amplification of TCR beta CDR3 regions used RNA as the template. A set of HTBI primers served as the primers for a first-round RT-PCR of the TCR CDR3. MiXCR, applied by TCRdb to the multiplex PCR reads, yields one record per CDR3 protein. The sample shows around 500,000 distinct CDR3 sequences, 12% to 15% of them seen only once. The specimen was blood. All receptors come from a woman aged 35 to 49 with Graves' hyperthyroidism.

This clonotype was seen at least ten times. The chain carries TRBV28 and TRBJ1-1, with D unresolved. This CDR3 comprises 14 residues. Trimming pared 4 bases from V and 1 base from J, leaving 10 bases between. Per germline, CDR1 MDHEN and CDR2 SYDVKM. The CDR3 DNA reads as TGTGCCAGCAGTTACTCCAGGCCGAACACTGAAGCTTTCTTT. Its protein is CASSYSRPNTEAFF.

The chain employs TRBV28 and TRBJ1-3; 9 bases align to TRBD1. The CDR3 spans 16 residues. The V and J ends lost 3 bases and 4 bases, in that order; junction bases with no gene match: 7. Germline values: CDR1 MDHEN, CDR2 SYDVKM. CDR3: CASSLEPGQGGNTIYF. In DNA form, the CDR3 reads TGTGCCAGCAGTTTGGAGCCGGGACAGGGAGGAAACACCATATATTTT.

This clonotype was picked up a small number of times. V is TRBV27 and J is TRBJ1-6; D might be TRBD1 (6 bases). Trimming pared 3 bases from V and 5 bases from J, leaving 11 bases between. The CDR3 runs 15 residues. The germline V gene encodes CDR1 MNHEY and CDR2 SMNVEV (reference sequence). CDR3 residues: CASSFQGRNNSPLHF. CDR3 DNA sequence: TGTGCCAGCAGTTTTCAGGGGCGGAATAATTCACCCCTCCACTTT.

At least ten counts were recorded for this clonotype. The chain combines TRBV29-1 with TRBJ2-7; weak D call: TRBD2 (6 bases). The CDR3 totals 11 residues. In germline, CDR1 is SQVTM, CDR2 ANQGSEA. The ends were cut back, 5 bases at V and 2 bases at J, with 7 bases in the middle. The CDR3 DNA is TGCAGCGTTCGGGGGACCTACGAGCAGTACTTC. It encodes CSVRGTYEQYF.

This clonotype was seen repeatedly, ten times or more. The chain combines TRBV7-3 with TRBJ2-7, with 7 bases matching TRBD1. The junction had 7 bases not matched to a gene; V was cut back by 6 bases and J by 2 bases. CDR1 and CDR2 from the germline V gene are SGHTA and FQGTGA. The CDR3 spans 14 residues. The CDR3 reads CASSEGGGTYEQYF. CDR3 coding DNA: TGTGCCAGCAGTGAAGGGGGCGGTACCTACGAGCAGTACTTC.

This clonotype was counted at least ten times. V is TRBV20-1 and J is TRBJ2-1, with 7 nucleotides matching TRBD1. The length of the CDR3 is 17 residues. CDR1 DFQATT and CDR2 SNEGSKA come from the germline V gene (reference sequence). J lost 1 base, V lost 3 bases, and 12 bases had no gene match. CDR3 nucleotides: TGCAGTGCTAGCGAGGGGACAGCCTCTTCTTCCTACAATGAGCAGTTCTTC. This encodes CSASEGTASSSYNEQFF.

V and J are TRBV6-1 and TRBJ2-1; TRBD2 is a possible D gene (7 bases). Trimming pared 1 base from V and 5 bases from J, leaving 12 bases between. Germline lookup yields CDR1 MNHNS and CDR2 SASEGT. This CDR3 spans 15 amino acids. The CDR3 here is CASSEEGGRHNEQFF. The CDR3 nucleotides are TGTGCCAGCAGTGAAGAGGGGGGGCGGCACAATGAGCAGTTCTTC.

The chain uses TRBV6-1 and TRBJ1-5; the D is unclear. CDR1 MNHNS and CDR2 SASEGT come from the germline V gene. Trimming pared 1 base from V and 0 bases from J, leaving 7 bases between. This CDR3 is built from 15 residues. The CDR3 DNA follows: TGTGCCAGCAGTGAAGGTCATAATAGCAATCAGCCCCAGCATTTT. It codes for CASSEGHNSNQPQHF.

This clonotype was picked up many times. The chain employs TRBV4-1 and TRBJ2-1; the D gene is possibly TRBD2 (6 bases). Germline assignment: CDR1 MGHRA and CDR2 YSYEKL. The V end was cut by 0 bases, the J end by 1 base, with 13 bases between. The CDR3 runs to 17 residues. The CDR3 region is CASSQEWAGGSYNEQFF. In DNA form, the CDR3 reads TGCGCCAGCAGCCAAGAGTGGGCCGGAGGGTCCTACAATGAGCAGTTCTTC.

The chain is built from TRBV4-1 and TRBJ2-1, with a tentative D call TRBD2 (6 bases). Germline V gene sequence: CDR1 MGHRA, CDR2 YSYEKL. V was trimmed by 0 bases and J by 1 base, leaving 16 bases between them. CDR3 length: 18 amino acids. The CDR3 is CASSQEMLGRGSYNEQFF. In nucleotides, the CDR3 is TGCGCCAGCAGCCAAGAAATGCTAGGCCGGGGGTCCTACAATGAGCAGTTCTTC.

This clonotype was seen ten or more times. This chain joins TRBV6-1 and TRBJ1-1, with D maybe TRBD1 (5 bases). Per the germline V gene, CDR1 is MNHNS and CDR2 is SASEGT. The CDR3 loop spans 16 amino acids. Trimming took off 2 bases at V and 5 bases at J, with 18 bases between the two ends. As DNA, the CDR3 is TGTGCCAGCAGTGAAAGAGGTCAAGGGGCGGATACTGAAGCTTTCTTT. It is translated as CASSERGQGADTEAFF.

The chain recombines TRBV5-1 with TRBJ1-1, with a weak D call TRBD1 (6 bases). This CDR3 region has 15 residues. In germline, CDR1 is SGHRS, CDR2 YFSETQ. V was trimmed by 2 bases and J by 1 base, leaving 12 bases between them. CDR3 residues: CASSLNRGANTEAFF. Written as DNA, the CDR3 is TGCGCCAGCAGCTTAAATAGGGGGGCGAACACTGAAGCTTTCTTT.

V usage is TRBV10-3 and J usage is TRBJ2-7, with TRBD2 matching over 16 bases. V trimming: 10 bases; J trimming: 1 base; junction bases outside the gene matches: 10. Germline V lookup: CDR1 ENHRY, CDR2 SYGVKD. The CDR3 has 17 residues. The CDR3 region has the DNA TGTGCCACCTGGTCGGGACTAGCGGGAGGGCCATCCTACGAGCAGTACTTC. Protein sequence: CATWSGLAGGPSYEQYF.

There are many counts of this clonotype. The CDR3 region is CASSYSTGGFSDTQYF. CDR3 DNA sequence: TGTGCCAGCAGTTACTCGACAGGGGGTTTCTCAGATACGCAGTATTTT. The chain recombines TRBV6-6 with TRBJ2-3; TRBD1 aligns across 9 bases. The CDR3 spans 16 residues. V was pared by 0 bases and J by 4 bases, with 5 bases of the junction left unmatched. CDR1 and CDR2 (germline): MNHNY, SVGAGI (reference sequence).

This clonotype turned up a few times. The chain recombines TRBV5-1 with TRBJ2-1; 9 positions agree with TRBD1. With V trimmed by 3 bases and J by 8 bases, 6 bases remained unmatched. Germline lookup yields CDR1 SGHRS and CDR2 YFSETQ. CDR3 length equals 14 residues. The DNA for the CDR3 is TGCGCCAGCAGCTCGGGACAGGGTCTCTATGAGCAGTTCTTC. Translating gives CASSSGQGLYEQFF. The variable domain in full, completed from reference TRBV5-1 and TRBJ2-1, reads KAGVTQTPRYLIKTRGQQVTLSCSPISGHRSVSWYQQTPGQGLQFLFEYFSETQRNKGNFPGRFSGRQFSNSRSEMNVSTLELGDSALYLCASSSGQGLYEQFFGPGTRLTVL.

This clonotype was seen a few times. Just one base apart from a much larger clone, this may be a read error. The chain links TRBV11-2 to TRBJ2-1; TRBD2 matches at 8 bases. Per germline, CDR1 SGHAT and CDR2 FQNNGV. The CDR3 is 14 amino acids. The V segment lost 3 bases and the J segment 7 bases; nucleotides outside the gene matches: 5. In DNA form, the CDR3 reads TGTGCCAGCAGCTTGGAACTAGCGGAAAATGAGCAGTTCTTC. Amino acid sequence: CASSLELAENEQFF.

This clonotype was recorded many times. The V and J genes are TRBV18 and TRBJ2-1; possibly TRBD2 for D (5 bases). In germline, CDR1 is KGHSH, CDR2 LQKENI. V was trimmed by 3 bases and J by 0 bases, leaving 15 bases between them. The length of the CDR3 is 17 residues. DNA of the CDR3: TGTGCCAGCTCACCTAAATCGGGGAGTAGCTCCTACAATGAGCAGTTCTTC. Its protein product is CASSPKSGSSSYNEQFF.

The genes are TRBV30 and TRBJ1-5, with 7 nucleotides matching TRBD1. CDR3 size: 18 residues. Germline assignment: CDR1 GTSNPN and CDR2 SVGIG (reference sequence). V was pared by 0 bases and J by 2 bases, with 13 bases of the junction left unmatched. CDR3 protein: CAWSVRLQGFRGNQPQHF. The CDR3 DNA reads TGTGCCTGGAGTGTCAGACTACAGGGGTTTAGAGGCAATCAGCCCCAGCATTTT.

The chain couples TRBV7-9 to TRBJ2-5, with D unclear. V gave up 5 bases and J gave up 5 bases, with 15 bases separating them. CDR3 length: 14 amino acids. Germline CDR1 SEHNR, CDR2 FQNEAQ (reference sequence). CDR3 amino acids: CASSPPSPKETQYF. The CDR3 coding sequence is TGTGCCAGCAGCCCCCCATCACCTAAGGAGACCCAGTACTTC.

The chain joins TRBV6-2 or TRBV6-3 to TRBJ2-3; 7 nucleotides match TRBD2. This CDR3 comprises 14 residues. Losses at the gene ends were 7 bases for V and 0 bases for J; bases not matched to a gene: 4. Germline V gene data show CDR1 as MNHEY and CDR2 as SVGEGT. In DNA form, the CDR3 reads TGTGCCAGCACCCTAGCGGCCAGCACAGATACGCAGTATTTT. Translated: CASTLAASTDTQYF.

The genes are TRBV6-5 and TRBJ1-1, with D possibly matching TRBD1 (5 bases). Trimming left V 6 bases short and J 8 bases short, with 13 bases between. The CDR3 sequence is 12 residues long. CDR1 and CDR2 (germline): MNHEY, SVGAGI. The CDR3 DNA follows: TGTGCCAGCAGCCCCGAGAGGACAGAAGCTTTCTTT. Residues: CASSPERTEAFF.